This TCR beta chain was identified during a study of T-cell reconstitution after alpha-beta-depleted transplantation in children. General observations from the study: One year post-transplant, T-cell counts and diversity were largely derived from T cells produced anew. It was reported that alpha-beta T cells came from several hundred expanded graft clones (about two months after transplant). Day-60 TCRbeta diversity that was high in some patients was derived from surviving recipient T cells and thymic progenitors.

Preparation of the TCRbeta library used unique molecular identifiers. One entry per CDR3 protein results from TCRdb running MiXCR on the PCR reads. Of about 500,000 distinct CDR3 sequences in the sample, 9.5% to 12% were seen once. This clonotype has only a few counts. The target antigen is unknown. The germline V gene encodes CDR1 SGDLS and CDR2 YYNGEE. The CDR3 is 15 residues long. The V end lost 3 bases, the J end lost 4 bases, and 16 bases lay between the germline ends. This chain links TRBV9 with TRBJ1-2, with D perhaps matching TRBD1 (5 bases). The material sequenced was PBMCs, mostly from graft donor cells, taken 180 days after TCRalphabeta/CD19-depleted stem cell transplant. The TCR was taken from a female patient aged 2-10 years who had a stem cell transplant for aplastic anemia, so the T cells may come from the graft donor. CDR3 sequence: CASSAGAKGSYGYTF. The CDR3 DNA reads TGTGCCAGCAGCGCCGGGGCCAAGGGATCCTATGGCTACACCTTC.